These 21 T cell receptor beta chains originate from one sample sequenced in a study of cytomegalovirus exposure and HLA in healthy donors. 13 Jbeta primers and 60 Vbeta primers were used for the PCR. Using immunoSEQ multiplex PCR, the repertoire was profiled, and TCRdb retains in-frame clones only, with some absent. The table has some 40,000 clones, 74% seen once. The sequenced material came from PBMCs. The receptors were gathered from a young man in good health and CMV-seronegative.

The rearrangement joins TRBV28 to TRBJ2-7; TRBD1 might be the D (5 bases). V lost 5 bases to trimming and J lost 3 bases, with 20 bases between them. The CDR3 spans 16 residues. Germline-derived CDR1 and CDR2 are MDHEN and SYDVKM. The DNA of the CDR3 is TGTGCCAGCAGTCCTGCTGGGGCTCTAACGAGCTACGAGCAGTACTTC. It translates to CASSPAGALTSYEQYF.

V usage is TRBV28 and J usage is TRBJ1-5, with 8 bases matching TRBD1. The ends lost 4 bases at V and 7 bases at J; junction bases unmatched: 9. The CDR3 covers 15 residues. Germline CDR1 is MDHEN and CDR2 is SYDVKM. CDR3 sequence (DNA): TGTGCCAGCAGTTACAGGGACAGGATCGGGCAGCCCCAGCATTTT. Translated: CASSYRDRIGQPQHF.

The count of this clone is one. This rearrangement joins TRBV30 to TRBJ2-7; 8 bases are shared with TRBD1. Germline-derived CDR1 and CDR2 are GTSNPN and SVGIG (reference sequence). V shed 2 bases and J 4 bases; nucleotides not matched to a gene: 4. This CDR3 comprises 13 residues. The CDR3 coding sequence is TGTGCCTGGAGTCCCCGGGACAGGTACGAGCAGTACTTC. Its translation: CAWSPRDRYEQYF. The full variable domain, rest sourced from reference TRBV30 and TRBJ2-7, is SQTIHQWPATLVQPVGSPLSLECTVEGTSNPNLYWYRQAAGRGLQLLFYSVGIGQISSEVPQNLSASRPQDRQFILSSKKLLLSDSGFYLCAWSPRDRYEQYFGPGTRLTVT.

V and J are TRBV30 and TRBJ1-5; D perhaps matches TRBD1 (6 bases). The germline gives CDR1 GTSNPN, CDR2 SVGIG (reference sequence). CDR3 length: 14 amino acids. Trimming removed 1 base from V and 0 bases from J, with 7 bases in between. The DNA of the CDR3 is TGTGCCTGGAGTGGACAGGTTAGCAATCAGCCCCAGCATTTT. Protein sequence: CAWSGQVSNQPQHF. The entire variable domain, with the rest obtained from reference TRBV30 and TRBJ1-5, is as follows: SQTIHQWPATLVQPVGSPLSLECTVEGTSNPNLYWYRQAAGRGLQLLFYSVGIGQISSEVPQNLSASRPQDRQFILSSKKLLLSDSGFYLCAWSGQVSNQPQHFGDGTRLSIL.

The chain couples TRBV5-8 to TRBJ2-3; no firm D call. Per the germline V gene, CDR1 is SGHTS and CDR2 is YDEGEE. Trimming took off 1 base at V and 6 bases at J, with 9 bases between the two ends. The CDR3 is 13 residues long. Written as DNA, the CDR3 is TGTGCCAGCAGCTTGTCTCGGGTGGATACGCAGTATTTT. It specifies CASSLSRVDTQYF.

The gene calls are TRBV28 and TRBJ1-4, with TRBD1 as a possible D gene (5 bases). With 4 bases removed from V and 4 bases from J, the gap between germline ends came to 10 bases. CDR3 length equals 14 residues. From germline, CDR1 is MDHEN and CDR2 SYDVKM. CDR3 residues: CASSSRDFNEKLFF. The CDR3 DNA follows: TGTGCCAGCAGTTCCCGGGACTTTAATGAAAAACTGTTTTTT.

J is TRBJ2-3 and V is TRBV5-1; D perhaps matches TRBD2 (6 bases). This CDR3 contains 17 residues. The V end lost 1 base, the J end lost 0 bases, and 15 bases lay between the germline ends. Germline CDR1 reads SGHRS; CDR2 reads YFSETQ. The CDR3 nucleotides read TGCGCCAGCAGCTTGTCGCCCTCCGGGACTAGCACAGATACGCAGTATTTT. Its translation is CASSLSPSGTSTDTQYF.

The V gene is TRBV19, the J gene TRBJ1-1; D possibly corresponds to TRBD1 (6 bases). Germline CDR1 is LNHDA and CDR2 is SQIVND (reference sequence). The length of the CDR3 is 14 residues. Trimming took 0 bases from V and 7 from J, leaving 12 bases between them. CDR3 amino acids: CASSIDRRTDEAFF. In nucleotides, the CDR3 is TGTGCCAGTAGTATAGATCGGAGGACAGATGAAGCTTTCTTT.

The rearrangement joins TRBV2 to TRBJ2-7, with D tentatively TRBD1 (6 bases). The CDR3 runs to 13 residues. CDR1 and CDR2 (germline): SNHLY, FYNNEI. V was shortened by 6 bases and J by 5 bases, with 14 bases between the two germline ends. The CDR3 sequence: CASSTGPRDEQYF. CDR3 DNA: TGTGCCAGCAGCACAGGGCCGCGGGACGAGCAGTACTTC. The variable domain in full, with the rest retrieved from reference TRBV2 and TRBJ2-7, is EPEVTQTPSHQVTQMGQEVILRCVPISNHLYFYWYRQILGQKVEFLVSFYNNEISEKSEIFDDQFSVERPDGSNFTLKIRSTKLEDSAMYFCASSTGPRDEQYFGPGTRLTVT.

In DNA, the CDR3 is TGTGCCAGCAGCTCTGACACCGGGGAGCTGTTTTTT. It yields the protein CASSSDTGELFF. The chain employs TRBV25-1 and TRBJ2-2; no reliable D call. The CDR3 length is 12 residues. Germline values: CDR1 MGHDK, CDR2 SYGVNS. V was trimmed by 6 bases and J by 3 bases, leaving 5 bases between them.

The sample holds one count of this clone. The chain links TRBV18 to TRBJ2-5; perhaps TRBD2 as D (6 bases). The tail of the sequence fits TRBJ2-7 better, so the J call may be wrong. The CDR3 covers 18 residues. Germline lookup yields CDR1 KGHSH and CDR2 LQKENI. The CDR3 is CASSPFPWGEIAKREQYF. CDR3 nucleotides: TGTGCCAGCTCACCTTTTCCGTGGGGGGAAATAGCTAAGCGCGAGCAGTACTTC.

The chain uses TRBV6-5 and TRBJ2-7, with 9 bases matching TRBD2. Germline V gives CDR1 MNHEY, CDR2 SVGAGI. J lost 2 bases, V lost 6 bases, and 5 bases had no gene match. The CDR3 has 14 residues. The CDR3 nucleotides read TGTGCCAGCAGACGGGGACTAGCCGCCTACGAGCAGTACTTC. It specifies CASRRGLAAYEQYF.

Remarks on this clone: The junction differs from germline at one of its ends, possibly a read error. DNA for the CDR3: TGTGCCAGCAGCCCTGGGGAGTTAGGTGGCTACCCCTTC. It specifies CASSPGELGGYPF. The V and J genes are TRBV7-9 and TRBJ1-2; D gene uncertain. Germline CDR1 and CDR2: SEHNR and FQNEAQ (reference sequence). The CDR3 runs 13 residues. Supplemented by reference TRBV7-9 and TRBJ1-2, the full variable domain reads DTGVSQNPRHKITKRGQNVTFRCDPISEHNRLYWYRQTLGQGPEFLTYFQNEAQLEKSRLLSDRFSAERPKGSFSTLEIQRTEQGDSAMYLCASSPGELGGYPFGSGTRLTVV.

This clone was seen a single time. This chain uses TRBV7-2 with TRBJ1-2, with D possibly being TRBD1 (6 bases). The CDR3 spans 16 residues. Per germline, CDR1 SGHTA and CDR2 FQGNSA. Trimming pared 5 bases from V and 4 bases from J, leaving 20 bases between. For the CDR3, the DNA is TGTGCCAGCAGCGGATTGGGGGGGGGCCCAATCTATGGCTACACCTTC. Its protein product is CASSGLGGGPIYGYTF. Full variable domain (outside the CDR3, taken from reference TRBV7-2 and TRBJ1-2): GAGVSQSPSNKVTEKGKDVELRCDPISGHTALYWYRQSLGQGLEFLIYFQGNSAPDKSGLPSDRFSAERTGGSVSTLTIQRTQQEDSAVYLCASSGLGGGPIYGYTFGSGTRLTVV.

J is TRBJ2-3 and V is TRBV29-1, with D tentatively TRBD1 (5 bases). The V gene's germline CDR1 is SQVTM and CDR2 ANQGSEA. The CDR3 consists of 13 residues. Trimming took 2 bases from V and 0 from J, leaving 6 bases between them. The CDR3: CSVERQSTDTQYF. In DNA, the CDR3 is TGCAGCGTTGAAAGACAGAGCACAGATACGCAGTATTTT.

This clone was detected a few times. This chain links TRBV5-6 with TRBJ1-6; TRBD1 matches 7 bases. The germline CDR1 and CDR2 sequences are SGHDT and YYEEEE. This CDR3 contains 14 residues. V lost 0 bases, J lost 7 bases, and 1 base stayed unmatched. The CDR3 DNA sequence: TGTGCCAGCAGCTTGGACAGGGGCAATTCACCCCTCCACTTT. Encoded protein: CASSLDRGNSPLHF. Filled out from reference TRBV5-6 and TRBJ1-6, the complete variable domain reads DAGVTQSPTHLIKTRGQQVTLRCSPKSGHDTVSWYQQALGQGPQFIFQYYEEEERQRGNFPDRFSGHQFPNYSSELNVNALLLGDSALYLCASSLDRGNSPLHFGNGTRLTVT.

Regarding this clone: A junction end diverges from the germline sequence, so it may reflect a read error. This chain joins TRBV2 and TRBJ2-3; 12 nucleotides agree with TRBD2. The CDR3 runs 13 residues. Per germline, CDR1 SNHLY and CDR2 FYNNEI. The CDR3 DNA reads as TGTGCCAGCAACCAGCTAGCGGGGGGGGGCGGGCATTTT. This codes for CASNQLAGGGGHF.

The chain couples TRBV5-1 to TRBJ2-5; 8 bases map to TRBD2. CDR1 SGHRS and CDR2 YFSETQ come from the germline V gene. V lost 0 bases and J lost 4; bases outside the gene matches: 5. The CDR3 is made up of 15 amino acids. In DNA, the CDR3 is TGCGCCAGCAGCTTGGCGGGGGGGCCTTTAGAGACCCAGTACTTC. This gives the protein CASSLAGGPLETQYF.

The sample holds a few counts of this clone. This rearrangement joins TRBV15 to TRBJ2-2, with 9 bases that match TRBD2. With V trimmed by 3 bases and J by 5 bases, 4 bases remained unmatched. Germline CDR1 reads LNHNV; CDR2 reads YYDKDF (reference sequence). CDR3 length equals 15 residues. CDR3 DNA: TGTGCCACCAGCAGCCTAGCGGGAATAACCGGGGAGCTGTTTTTT. Its protein product is CATSSLAGITGELFF. Combining the CDR3 with reference TRBV15 and TRBJ2-2 gives the whole variable domain DAMVIQNPRYQVTQFGKPVTLSCSQTLNHNVMYWYQQKSSQAPKLLFHYYDKDFNNEADTPDNFQSRRPNTSFCFLDIRSPGLGDTAMYLCATSSLAGITGELFFGEGSRLTVL.

The chain has TRBV7-9 and TRBJ2-5, with a tentative D call TRBD2 (5 bases). V dropped 6 bases and J dropped 5 bases, with 19 bases sitting between them. Germline V gene lookup returns CDR1 SEHNR and CDR2 FQNEAQ (reference sequence). This CDR3 is built from 15 residues. The CDR3 nucleotides are TGTGCCAGCAGTTATTATTTGTCGGAGGAGGAGACCCAGTACTTC. Its translation is CASSYYLSEEETQYF.

The gene calls are TRBV6-5 and TRBJ2-7, with 11 bases aligning to TRBD2. The junction had 7 bases not matched to a gene; V was cut back by 2 bases and J by 4 bases. The CDR3 loop spans 16 amino acids. Germline-derived CDR1 and CDR2 are MNHEY and SVGAGI. CDR3 sequence (DNA): TGTGCCAGCAGTTACGGTGTAGCGGGGGGGCAGTACGAGCAGTACTTC. Its protein is CASSYGVAGGQYEQYF.